This T cell receptor (beta chain) was profiled in a study of blood T cells in healthy people across ages (dated by TCRdb to the mid-2010s). With respect to the entire study: In model experiments, roughly one uniquely barcoded TCR beta cDNA molecule per two T cells was captured by template switching. Using the same blood draw, the study looked at two additional independent replicas of 1 million unique cDNA reads for two donors, one aged 18 to 30 and the other aged 80 or older. Donors were grouped into four age groups: young (average roughly 15 years), middle-aged (39), aged (around 60) and long-lived (just over 80). Using deep sequencing normalized with unique cDNA molecular identifiers, the study measured how TCR beta repertoire diversity changes with age.

Here is what the overall study found, with its caveats: The percentage of naive T cells measured by flow cytometry correlated strongly with observed TCR beta diversity. The long-lived group showed more naive CD4+ T cells, fewer expanded clones and increased TCR diversity than the aged group, suggesting age selection. As age increased, observed TCR beta diversity per million T cells dropped in a roughly linear way, and a significant reduction was already evident by age 40. Conclusive comparison of naive and antigen-experienced compartments was prevented by the profiling of bulk unsorted PBMCs. Total diversity estimates from one million sequenced T cells were considered lower bounds and underestimates. Because the CMV infection status of the donors was unknown, age-related changes in expanded clonotypes may potentially have been confounded.

Library method: 5' RACE. Sequencing took place on an Illumina HiSeq 2500. The second PCR ran for about 6 to 11 cycles and used a J-beta primer mix along with a sample-barcoded 5' primer. A unique molecular identifier was introduced onto each TCR beta cDNA molecule by a template-switch 5' adaptor carrying 12 random nucleotides. At least 3 million CDR3-containing paired-end reads were obtained from each sample. First-strand cDNA was synthesized from all RNA with the Mint cDNA synthesis kit, primed by a TRBC-specific oligonucleotide. After uracil-DNA glycosylase treatment, a first 18-cycle PCR used universal primers M1SS and BC2_uni_R on all cDNA. On the study's bioinformatics: For normalization, 1 million high-quality reads, each with a distinct molecular identifier, were randomly selected from each sample. Instead of being binned into consensus sequences, reads that shared molecular identifiers were thrown out. MiTCR, set to a Q25 quality threshold and the strictest error-elimination algorithm, was used for CDR3 identification, clonotype clustering and error correction. A nonparametric unseen species model with Euler transformation was used to estimate lower-bound total TCR beta diversity. The public reads were quality trimmed at Q25 with fastp and then assembled into clones with MiXCR by TCRdb, keeping productive beta chains. Each CDR3 protein appears once, grouped with its most common genes and DNA. The V and J calls were not made by the authors but by TCRdb's processing. For this sample the table gives 800,000 to 1,300,000 distinct CDR3 sequences, of which roughly 24% were detected only once. The biggest ten clones account for around 0.7% of the sample.

Systemically healthy Caucasian individuals from Russia, roughly 40 in total and aged roughly 6 to 95 years, were included as donors. Each donor gave about 10 milliliters of peripheral blood, drawn into EDTA-treated Vacutainer tubes. PBMCs were isolated by Ficoll-Paque density-gradient centrifugation, with at least 6 million obtained per sample. Total RNA was extracted from PBMCs with Trizol reagent, with at least 6 micrograms obtained per sample. For every donor, an aliquot of PBMCs went through flow cytometry to measure the percentages of naive CD45RAhigh/CD27high T cells. The CDR3 goes from the cysteine to the phenylalanine over 16 residues. The sequence is cut down to CDR3 DNA, 48 bases in frame from base 1. V is pared back by 6 bases and J by 1 base, with 16 bases lying between the germline termini. Remarks on this clonotype: Its antigen specificity is not known. Within one base of it there is no much larger clone, and no base qualities were kept.

The same sample was also studied in work on T cells of mothers and their children. From that second study: The donors were nine systemically healthy Caucasian individuals, made up of three mothers and their six children. cDNA synthesis consumed the entire amount of extracted RNA, loaded at about 1.5 ug RNA in each 15 ul reaction. In the second PCR, the M1S primer introduced both the sample barcodes and 2-4 random nucleotides. Each mother yielded over 9 million TCR beta CDR3 reads and each child 2.5 million to 3 million reads. Thymic selection shapes the output of TCR recombination in a similar way in related and unrelated pairs, and inherited differences have a minor effect. Normalized repertoire overlap was always found to be slightly, but never significantly, higher in related mother-child pairs than in unrelated mother-child pairs. With a sensitivity of 90 to 100 clones per million clonotypes, no persistent microchimeric T cell clones were detected. The study used deep NGS to compare TCR beta repertoires of mothers and children, seeking features distinguishing related mother-child pairs from unrelated individuals. The mean age was roughly 36 +/- 4 years for the mothers and approximately 11 +/- 4 years for the children. Libraries were sequenced on Illumina HiSeq 2000 with 100+100 nt paired-end reads after adapter ligation with NEBNext reagents. To prevent cross-contamination, the mother and child libraries were prepared one month apart and sequenced in separate runs. For each donor, somewhere between roughly 500,000 and 2,100,000 distinct TCR beta clonotypes were identified. Naive TCR beta clonotypes were estimated from low-frequency clonotypes matched to each donor's FACS-determined naive share, without sorting.

The chain is made from TRBV12-3 or TRBV12-4 and TRBJ2-1; the best D guess is TRBD2, with 6 bases matching. The origin of this receptor is a girl between 2 and 10 years old in good health. Sequenced: blood. The CDR3: CASSPGGRVSYNEQFF. The sequenced DNA: TGTGCCAGCAGCCCCGGGGGAAGGGTATCCTACAATGAGCAGTTCTTC.